The T cell receptor (beta chain) under discussion was sequenced for a study of shared clonotypes between healthy human individuals. Study conclusions and caveats: Represented diversity (both genetic and exposure-history) was limited by the small number of donors.

A remark on this clone: The antigen is unknown.

Germline loops: CDR1 SQVTM, CDR2 ANQGSEA. This CDR3 spans 12 amino acids. The V gene lost 2 bases and the J gene lost 8 bases, with 12 bases spanning the gap. Several immunoSEQ plates received, in even portions, the genomic DNA of each subset. Original processing notes: ImmunoSEQ yielded junction-only sequences lacking quality scores, so filtering differed. This table comes from immunoSEQ multiplex PCR, and its TCRdb copy is limited to in-frame clones, with some not included. V and J calls and clone size are copied from that table; D and trimming were computed from the DNA. The sample includes millions of clones, around nine tenths of them seen just once.

The receptor's source is a man younger than 35 in good health. Sequencing was carried out using naive CD4+ T cells sorted from blood. Subset noted: CD45RA+ positively selected. V gene TRBV29-1 combines with J gene TRBJ1-1, with a possible D match to TRBD1 (6 bases). The DNA of the CDR3 is TGCAGCGTTGAACTGGTCGGACAGGAAGCTTTCTTT. Protein sequence: CSVELVGQEAFF.